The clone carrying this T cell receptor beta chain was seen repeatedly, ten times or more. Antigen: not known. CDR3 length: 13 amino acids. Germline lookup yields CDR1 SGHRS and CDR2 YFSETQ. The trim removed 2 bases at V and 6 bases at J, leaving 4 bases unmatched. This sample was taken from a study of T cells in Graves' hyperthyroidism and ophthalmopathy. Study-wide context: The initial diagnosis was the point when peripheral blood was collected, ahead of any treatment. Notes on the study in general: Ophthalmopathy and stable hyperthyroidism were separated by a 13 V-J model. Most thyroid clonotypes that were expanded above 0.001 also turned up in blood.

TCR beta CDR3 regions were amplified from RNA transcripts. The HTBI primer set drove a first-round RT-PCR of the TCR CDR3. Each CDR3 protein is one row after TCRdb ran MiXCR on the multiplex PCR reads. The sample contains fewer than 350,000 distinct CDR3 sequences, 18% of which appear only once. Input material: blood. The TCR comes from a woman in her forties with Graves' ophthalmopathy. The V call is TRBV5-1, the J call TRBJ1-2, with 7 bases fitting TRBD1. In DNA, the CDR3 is TGCGCCAGCAGCTTCCGGGACAGCGATGGCTACACCTTC. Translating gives CASSFRDSDGYTF.